Listed below are T cell receptor beta chains from one sample, sequenced in a study of blood T cell repertoires in COVID-19. Clones were sequenced by immunoSEQ multiplex PCR, and TCRdb holds only the in-frame ones, with some missing. The table records 120,000 or so clones, 80% to 85% of them present only once. Sequenced sample: peripheral blood. The receptors originated from a woman aged 45-65 years with acute or convalescent COVID-19. Each CDR3 is given with its conserved first and last residue.

j_call | v_call | cdr3_aa
TRBJ2-6 | TRBV5-1 | CASSPGTVSSGANVLTF
TRBJ2-1 | TRBV5-1 | CASSGSVGGGDNEQFF
TRBJ1-3 | TRBV16 | CASSQDRNTIYF
TRBJ1-2 | TRBV18 | CASSLDSRGLDYGYTF
TRBJ2-7 | TRBV5-4 | CASNDRTSGGSEQYF
TRBJ2-6 | TRBV9 | CASSARAGRMSSGANVLTF
TRBJ2-7 | TRBV2 | CASSEEQLSLF
TRBJ1-2 | TRBV6-5 | CASSQQGTHYGYTF
TRBJ1-2 | TRBV3-1/TRBV3-2 | CAGSRGQGTNYGYTF
TRBJ1-2 | TRBV29-1 | CSVGGGNYGYTF
TRBJ1-6 | TRBV27 | CASSLGPTGGGSPLHF
TRBJ2-7 | TRBV4-1 | CASSQAPGVEQYF
TRBJ2-2 | TRBV9 | CASSVDMGSGELFF
TRBJ1-4 | TRBV6-1 | CASSEGTGFEKLFF
TRBJ2-3 | TRBV9 | CASSLLAGLTTDTQYF
TRBJ2-3 | TRBV19 | CASSPSGNTDTQYF
TRBJ2-3 | TRBV11-3 | CASSYQGLDTQYF
TRBJ1-2 | TRBV2 | CASSELQDYGYTF
TRBJ1-1 | TRBV6-4 | CASRETGTGGTEAFF
TRBJ1-5 | TRBV6-6 | CASIQAGGVQPQHF
TRBJ2-7 | TRBV5-1 | CASSLQVRGEQYF
TRBJ1-1 | TRBV7-3 | CASSPQGEGTEAFF
TRBJ1-5 | TRBV2 | CASRQGELQPQHF
TRBJ1-4 | TRBV6-5 | CASSSQGGWEKLFF
TRBJ1-3 | TRBV27 | CASSPRGTGNTIYF
TRBJ1-5 | TRBV15 | CATSRWGGRDNQPQHF
TRBJ1-5 | TRBV6-1 | CASSEESGGQGYQPQHF
TRBJ2-5 | TRBV21-1 | CASRDDRGKTQYF
TRBJ1-6 | TRBV3-1/TRBV3-2 | CASSPRDNKNSPLHF
TRBJ2-1 | TRBV2 | CASNPQPAGGPIGNEQFF
TRBJ2-1 | TRBV28 | CASDTPGLNSYNEQFF
TRBJ2-7 | TRBV9 | CASSVEGSTSYEQYF
TRBJ1-4 | TRBV5-5 | CAGGTGATNEKLFF